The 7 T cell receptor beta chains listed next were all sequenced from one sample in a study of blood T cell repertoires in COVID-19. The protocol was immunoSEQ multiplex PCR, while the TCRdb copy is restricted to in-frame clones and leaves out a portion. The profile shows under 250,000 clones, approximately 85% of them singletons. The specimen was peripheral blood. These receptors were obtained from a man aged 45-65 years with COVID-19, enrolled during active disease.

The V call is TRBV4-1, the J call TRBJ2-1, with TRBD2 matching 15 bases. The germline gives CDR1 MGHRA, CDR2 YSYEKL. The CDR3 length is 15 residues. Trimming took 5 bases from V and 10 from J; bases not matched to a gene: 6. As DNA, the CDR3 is TGCGCCAGCAGCTACGGGACTAGCGGGGGGCCAGAGCAGTTCTTC. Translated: CASSYGTSGGPEQFF.

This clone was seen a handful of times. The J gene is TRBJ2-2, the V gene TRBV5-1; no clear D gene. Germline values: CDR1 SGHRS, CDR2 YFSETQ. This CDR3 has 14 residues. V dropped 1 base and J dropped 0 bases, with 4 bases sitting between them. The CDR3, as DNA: TGCGCCAGCAGCTTGAGCGCGAACACCGGGGAGCTGTTTTTT. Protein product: CASSLSANTGELFF.

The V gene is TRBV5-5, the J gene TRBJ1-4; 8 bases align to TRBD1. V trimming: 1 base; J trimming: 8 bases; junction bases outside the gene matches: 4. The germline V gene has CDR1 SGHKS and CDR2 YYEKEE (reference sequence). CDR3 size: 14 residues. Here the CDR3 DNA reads TGTGCCAGCAGCTTGAGACAGGGGTGGGAAAAACTGTTTTTT. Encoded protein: CASSLRQGWEKLFF. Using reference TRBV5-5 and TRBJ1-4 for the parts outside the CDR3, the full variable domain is DAGVTQSPTHLIKTRGQQVTLRCSPISGHKSVSWYQQVLGQGPQFIFQYYEKEERGRGNFPDRFSARQFPNYSSELNVNALLLGDSALYLCASSLRQGWEKLFFGSGTQLSVL.

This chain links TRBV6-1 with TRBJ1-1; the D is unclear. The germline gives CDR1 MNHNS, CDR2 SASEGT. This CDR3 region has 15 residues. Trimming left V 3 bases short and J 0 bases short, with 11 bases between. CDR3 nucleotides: TGTGCCAGCAGTGACGGGAGGAACCTGAACACTGAAGCTTTCTTT. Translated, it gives CASSDGRNLNTEAFF.

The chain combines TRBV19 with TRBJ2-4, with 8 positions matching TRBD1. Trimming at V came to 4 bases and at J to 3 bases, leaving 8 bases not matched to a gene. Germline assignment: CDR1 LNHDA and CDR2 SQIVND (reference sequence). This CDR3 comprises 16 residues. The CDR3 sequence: CASSTKARGHKNIQYF. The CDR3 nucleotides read TGTGCCAGTAGTACCAAGGCCAGGGGGCACAAAAACATTCAGTACTTC.

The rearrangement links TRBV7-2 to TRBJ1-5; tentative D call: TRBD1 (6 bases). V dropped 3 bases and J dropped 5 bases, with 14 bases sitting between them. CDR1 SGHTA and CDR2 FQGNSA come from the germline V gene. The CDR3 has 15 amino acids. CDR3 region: CASSLEGQLYQPQHF. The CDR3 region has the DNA TGTGCCAGCAGCTTGGAAGGACAGCTTTATCAGCCCCAGCATTTT.

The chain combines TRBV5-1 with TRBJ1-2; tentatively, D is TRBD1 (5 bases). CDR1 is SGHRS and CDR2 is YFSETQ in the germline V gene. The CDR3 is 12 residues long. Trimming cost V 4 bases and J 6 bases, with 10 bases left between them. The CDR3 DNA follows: TGCGCCAGCAGCGCCGACAGCAATGGCTACACCTTC. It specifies CASSADSNGYTF.